This entry describes one TCR beta chain. Its antigen is unidentified. This sample is drawn from a study of shared clonotypes between healthy human individuals. Study results and caveats: Sharing across four donors was seen in approximately 5.2% of naive CD4 clonotypes. Across subsets, estimated richness was generally greater for naive than for memory populations.

Trimming cost V 3 bases and J 3 bases; bases outside gene matches: 7. In germline, CDR1 is SGHAT, CDR2 FQNNGV. This CDR3 comprises 15 residues. The assay was immunoSEQ multiplex PCR, and TCRdb's table has in-frame clones only and misses some. Of some 2,500,000 clones in the sample, about nine tenths are singletons; the top ten hold approximately 0.41%. This chain joins TRBV11-2 and TRBJ2-7, with TRBD2 matching over 8 bases. The sample comprised naive CD4+ T cells from PBMCs. The subset is: CD45RA+ positively selected. The TCR sequence derives from a man between 18 and 29 years old in good health. Some clones in this sample may be carry-over from other donors' samples. DNA for the CDR3: TGTGCCAGCAGCTTGGGGGGGACTAGTCTCTACGAGCAGTACTTC. This translates into CASSLGGTSLYEQYF.